This T cell receptor beta chain was sequenced for a study of OX40 agonist ivuxolimab in advanced cancers. Concerning the study at large: The costimulatory receptor OX40 (CD134) was targeted by ivuxolimab, a fully human IgG2 agonistic monoclonal antibody. Intravenous ivuxolimab was administered to patients every 2 weeks at six dose levels: 0.01, 0.1, 0.3, 1.5, 3 and 10 mg/kg. Of the approximately 54 dose-escalation patients, hepatocellular carcinoma was present in about 20, melanoma in around 15, renal cell carcinoma in 9 and head and neck cancer in 9. The dose-escalation cohort was roughly 87% male with a mean age of roughly 60 years, ranging from roughly 20 to 80. Prior anti-PD-1, anti-PD-L1 or anti-CTLA-4 therapy was permitted, and checkpoint inhibitors had been received by roughly 42% of dose-escalation patients. Three dose-escalation patients achieved partial responses, one with hepatocellular carcinoma and two with cutaneous melanoma. Peripheral TCRbeta sequencing aimed to test whether ivuxolimab altered TCR sequence diversity and caused clonal T-cell expansion. The monotherapy dose-escalation portion (N of about 47 patients) of the phase I ivuxolimab trial is reported in the paper. The research as a whole found: Low levels of normalized T-cell clonal expansion were also shown by some nonresponding patients. Which antigens the clonally expanded peripheral T cells were specific for was not determined. At doses of 0.1 to 3.0 mg/kg, clonal expansion of both CD4+ and CD8+ blood T cells was observed from baseline to week 6. On average, CD8+ T cells showed more expanded clones than CD4+ T cells after ivuxolimab. In the 0.1-3.0 mg/kg groups, partial responders were among the patients with the lowest normalized peripheral clonal expansion, particularly in CD8+ T cells.

A distance of 17 bases separates the germline ends of V and J, which lose 0 bases and 3 bases respectively. Measured from the cysteine to the phenylalanine, the CDR3 is 17 residues long. Only CDR3 DNA is held: 51 bases, read in frame from base 1. CDR1 and CDR2, looked up from the germline V gene, are LGHNA and YNFKEQ. The trial excluded patients who had a history of autoimmune disease or were on systemic immunosuppression. Peripheral blood for TCR sequencing was collected from all dose cohorts at baseline, on cycle 4 day 1, and on cycle 7 day 1. Samples were obtained from an open-label, multicenter, first-in-human phase I dose-escalation trial of ivuxolimab. Adults with locally advanced or metastatic melanoma, renal cell carcinoma, hepatocellular carcinoma or head and neck squamous cell carcinoma were enrolled in the trial. Before TCR sequencing, CD4+ T cells and CD8+ T cells were sorted from peripheral blood as separate populations.

Genomic DNA was isolated from the sorted cells so that the TCRbeta CDR3 region could be sequenced. The immunoSEQ Assay was used for sequencing of TCRbeta CDR3 regions. The table was pulled from immuneACCESS by TCRdb, which kept in-frame rearrangements only. Such tables lose some clones; where checked, under half of the loss comes from unresolved V genes, and the rest has no known cause. The sample records about 84,000 clones, 94% of which are singletons. The ten largest clones represent about 11% of the sample. Concerning this clone itself: Its antigen remains unidentified. The record has no base qualities; no much larger clone is one base away.

This sequence originates from an adult with an advanced solid tumor such as melanoma, head and neck, liver or kidney cancer. The sequence links TRBV4-2 to TRBJ1-2; the D gene is unclear. The source material was CD4+ or CD8+ T cells sorted from blood, sampled in a trial of the OX40 agonist ivuxolimab. The DNA reads TGTGCCAGCAGCCAAGATGGTCTCTCCAACAACTACTATGGCTACACCTTC. It codes for CASSQDGLSNNYYGYTF.